This TCR beta chain was captured in a study of shared clonotypes between healthy human individuals. Here immunoSEQ multiplex PCR was the method, and the copy in TCRdb shows in-frame clones only, minus some. The repertoire holds millions of clones, with 90% to 95% as singletons. V shed 2 bases and J shed 8 bases, with 27 bases lying between them. The CDR3 has 18 residues. The germline V gene has CDR1 SGHDN and CDR2 FVKESK. The rearrangement links TRBV14 to TRBJ1-2; D gene unclear. Input material: naive CD4+ T cells sorted from blood. Subset reported: CD45RA+ positively selected. This sequence originates from a man aged 18 to 30 in good health. In DNA, the CDR3 is TGTGCCAGCAGCCAATCCCCCCCCACCGGGAGCTTCAATAAAGGCTACACCTTC. Protein product: CASSQSPPTGSFNKGYTF.